This is a list of T cell receptor beta chains from one sample in a study of T cells in pancreatic ductal adenocarcinoma. This table comes from immunoSEQ multiplex PCR, and its TCRdb copy is limited to in-frame clones, with some not included. The table includes over 10,000 clones, just over 85% detected once. The sample taken for sequencing was PBMCs. The receptors come from a human donor with pancreatic ductal adenocarcinoma. The CDR3 runs from the conserved cysteine through the conserved F or W. Clone size is given for some rows only: seen once, a few or many times, or a class if the clone is expanded.

CASSLGTSGYQETQYF TRBJ2-5 TRBV5-1 once
CASSQTGEYGYTF TRBJ1-2 TRBV7-9 NA
CASRFGRGNYGYTF TRBJ1-2 TRBV6-5 NA
CASQQGGSTDTQYF TRBJ2-3 TRBV9 NA
CASSLQGGYGYTF TRBJ1-2 TRBV5-1 NA
CASRLANEQYF TRBJ2-7 TRBV6-5 NA
CASSYRTNQPQHF TRBJ1-5 TRBV6-5 NA
CASSFRLAGNTGELFF TRBJ2-2 TRBV7-2 NA
CASSLSTANLYEQYF TRBJ2-7 TRBV27 NA
CASSQVGGGPGETQYF TRBJ2-5 TRBV4-2 NA
CAIHRLTGELFF TRBJ2-2 TRBV6-1 NA
CASSQVWNTRMGNQPQHF TRBJ1-5 TRBV4-2 once
CASSVRFSYNSPLHF TRBJ1-6 TRBV19 NA
CASSRMRGSDSPLHF TRBJ1-6 TRBV6-5 NA
CASSPVAGGYNEQFF TRBJ2-1 TRBV7-7 NA
CASSLWGQGISGANVLTF TRBJ2-6 TRBV5-1 NA
CASQNLAGGTDTQYF TRBJ2-3 TRBV27 NA
CASSQRPGVMSEKLFF TRBJ1-4 TRBV4-1 NA
CATSIGGVRQPQHF TRBJ1-5 TRBV15 few
CASSLYKPGGNIQYF TRBJ2-4 TRBV5-1 NA
CASSPGQGSTDTQYF TRBJ2-3 TRBV5-1 NA
CASSPLKGTKLYEQYF TRBJ2-7 TRBV4-1 NA
CASRGQGRQPQHF TRBJ1-5 TRBV27 NA
CASSLEGIYEQYF TRBJ2-7 TRBV5-1 NA
CASRPTGAHEQYF TRBJ2-7 TRBV28 NA
CASTRGALQTDTQYF TRBJ2-3 TRBV9 NA
CASSFNSGNTIYF TRBJ1-3 TRBV7-9 NA
CASDAGGRDSYGYTF TRBJ1-2 TRBV2 NA
CASSPTRTWTGELFF TRBJ2-2 TRBV5-4 NA
CASSELGVPDTQYF TRBJ2-3 TRBV10-1 once
CASSLGNQPQHF TRBJ1-5 TRBV7-2 NA
CASSLRLLRDTQYF TRBJ2-3 TRBV28 NA
CASSQQARVSDTQYF TRBJ2-3 TRBV28 NA
CASSMTPAYEQYF TRBJ2-7 TRBV19 few
CASSKPGNNLGYTF TRBJ1-2 TRBV5-8 NA
CASRLRDLGNEKLFF TRBJ1-4 TRBV2 few
CASSLSAQPQHF TRBJ1-5 TRBV28 NA
CASSSPKGNEQFF TRBJ2-1 TRBV11-2 NA
CASSPIAGGPYF TRBJ2-3 TRBV4-2 NA
CASSLRGSNEQFF TRBJ2-1 TRBV7-3 NA
CASSLVESGYTF TRBJ1-2 TRBV7-9 once
CASSQGQGNQPQHF TRBJ1-5 TRBV23-1 NA
CASTVDRLRGNYEQYF TRBJ2-7 TRBV19 NA
CATRQGAPTEAFF TRBJ1-1 TRBV6-5 once
CASSPWGTGLNTEAFF TRBJ1-1 TRBV5-6 NA
CASSYSTASSGNTIYF TRBJ1-3 TRBV6-5 once
CASSLAGDKDQPQHF TRBJ1-5 TRBV7-9 NA
CASSVLSGTGDVEQYF TRBJ2-7 TRBV5-4 NA
CASSPERETEKLFF TRBJ1-4 TRBV18 NA
CASSPIVGTAYEQYF TRBJ2-7 TRBV18 NA
CATSFPGQEYTQYF TRBJ2-3 TRBV15 NA
CASSFGANQPQHF TRBJ1-5 TRBV6-5 NA
CASAVGQGTDTQYF TRBJ2-3 TRBV5-4 NA
CASTEGAWTEAFF TRBJ1-1 TRBV28 NA
CASSPDPYEQYF TRBJ2-7 TRBV11-2 NA
CASSEEASSGNTIYF TRBJ1-3 TRBV2 few
CASSAFQGTGNTIYF TRBJ1-3 TRBV9 NA